The rows below give T cell receptor beta chains drawn from one sample of a study of T-cell reconstitution after alpha-beta-depleted transplantation in children. From the PCR reads, TCRdb called clonotypes with MiXCR, one entry per CDR3 protein. The sample comprises 250,000 to 300,000 distinct CDR3 sequences, around 10% of which are singletons, and approximately 7% rests with the top ten. The sequencing here drew on PBMCs, taken before TCRalphabeta/CD19-depleted stem cell transplant. These receptors all come from a boy under two years old with acute myeloid leukemia, due to receive a stem cell transplant. The CDR3 runs from the conserved cysteine through the conserved F or W. D genes are given only for firm matches. Clone size is given as once, few or many counts, or a class when the clone is expanded.

v_gene	j_gene	d_gene	abundance	CDR3aa	CDR3nt
TRBV4-2	TRBJ2-3	-	few	CASSQDEGFTSTDTQYF	TGTGCCAGCAGCCAAGATGAGGGCTTTACTAGCACAGATACGCAGTATTTT
TRBV7-2	TRBJ2-3	-	many	CASSLGPPWGDTQYF	TGTGCCAGCAGCTTAGGACCCCCCTGGGGAGATACGCAGTATTTT
TRBV9	TRBJ2-5	-	many	CASSRRYTFRETQYF	TGTGCCAGCAGCAGGAGGTACACCTTTAGGGAGACCCAGTACTTC
TRBV5-5	TRBJ2-7	TRBD2	many	CASRSGTSLFWEQYF	TGTGCCAGCAGATCCGGGACTAGCCTTTTCTGGGAGCAGTACTTC
TRBV20-1	TRBJ2-1	-	many	CSAGLTFYNEQFF	TGCAGTGCCGGACTCACTTTTTACAATGAGCAGTTCTTC
TRBV24-1	TRBJ2-1	-	many	CATSAGNEQFF	TGTGCCACCAGTGCCGGCAATGAGCAGTTCTTC
TRBV12-3/TRBV12-4	TRBJ2-2	-	many	CASSPLVGVATGELFF	TGTGCCAGCAGTCCCCTAGTGGGAGTGGCCACCGGGGAGCTGTTTTTT
TRBV27	TRBJ2-7	TRBD2	many	CASSSLGGGYEQYF	TGTGCCAGCAGCTCCCTTGGGGGAGGGTACGAGCAGTACTTC
TRBV5-1	TRBJ2-4	TRBD1	many	CASSSPGQGYIQYF	TGCGCCAGCAGCTCGCCGGGACAGGGGTATATTCAGTACTTC
TRBV6-2/TRBV6-3	TRBJ2-7	-	many	CASSTSVSEQYF	TGTGCCAGCAGCACCAGCGTGTCGGAGCAGTACTTC
TRBV28	TRBJ2-3	TRBD1	many	CASFPLDRGRDDTQYF	TGTGCCAGCTTTCCTCTCGACAGGGGGCGCGACGATACGCAGTATTTT
TRBV24-1	TRBJ2-6	-	few	CATSDSVLAGANVLTF	TGTGCCACCAGTGATTCAGTACTCGCTGGGGCCAACGTCCTGACTTTC
TRBV24-1	TRBJ2-5	-	few	CATSDSVEGPQETQYF	TGTGCCACCAGTGATTCCGTCGAGGGGCCGCAAGAGACCCAGTACTTC
TRBV27	TRBJ1-1	TRBD1	many	CASSLNRDRNTEAFF	TGTGCCAGCAGTTTAAATCGGGACAGGAACACTGAAGCTTTCTTT
TRBV20-1	TRBJ2-7	-	many	CSARGDGSTYEQYF	TGCAGTGCTAGAGGGGACGGGAGTACCTACGAGCAGTACTTC
TRBV20-1	TRBJ1-1	-	many	CSASGLGRNTEAFF	TGCAGTGCTAGTGGACTTGGCAGAAACACTGAAGCTTTCTTT
TRBV20-1	TRBJ1-5	TRBD1	many	CSATAVVTGDQPQHF	TGCAGTGCGACCGCAGTAGTGACAGGGGATCAGCCCCAGCATTTT
TRBV3-1	TRBJ1-4	TRBD1	many	CASRRTGSYEKLFF	TGTGCCAGCAGAAGGACAGGGAGTTATGAAAAACTGTTTTTT
TRBV7-9	TRBJ1-6	-	many	CASSLEDSNSPLHF	TGTGCCAGCAGCTTAGAGGACAGCAATTCACCCCTCCACTTT
TRBV20-1	TRBJ2-7	-	many	CSARDRETWDEQYF	TGCAGTGCTAGAGATCGAGAGACTTGGGACGAGCAGTACTTC
TRBV24-1	TRBJ2-3	-	many	CATSDRASIEADTQYF	TGTGCCACCAGTGACCGGGCCTCAATAGAGGCAGATACGCAGTATTTT
TRBV5-1	TRBJ1-6	-	many	CASTRVLNSPLHF	TGCGCCAGCACCCGGGTACTTAATTCACCCCTCCACTTT
TRBV3-1	TRBJ2-2	TRBD1	many	CASSRQGSTGELFF	TGTGCCAGCTCAAGACAGGGAAGCACCGGGGAGCTGTTTTTT
TRBV12-3/TRBV12-4	TRBJ2-3	TRBD2	many	CASSRGLAGSTDTQYF	TGTGCCAGCAGTAGGGGACTAGCGGGGAGCACAGATACGCAGTATTTT
TRBV4-3	TRBJ2-7	TRBD2	many	CASSQERIAGAGSYEQYF	TGCGCCAGCAGCCAAGAACGGATAGCGGGAGCGGGTTCCTACGAGCAGTACTTC
TRBV18	TRBJ2-1	-	many	CASSPGYSSYNEQFF	TGTGCCAGCTCTCCCGGCTACAGCTCCTACAATGAGCAGTTCTTC
TRBV27	TRBJ2-7	TRBD1	many	CASSLPDRTYEQYF	TGTGCCAGCAGTCTCCCGGACAGGACCTACGAGCAGTACTTC
TRBV5-6	TRBJ1-2	TRBD1	many	CASSLRGTAYGYTF	TGTGCCAGCAGCTTGCGAGGGACAGCCTATGGCTACACCTTC
TRBV3-1	TRBJ2-7	TRBD2	many	CASSQGVGGSYF	TGTGCCAGCAGCCAAGGAGTGGGAGGGTCGTACTTC
TRBV5-1	TRBJ2-3	-	few	CASSFGRVTDTQYF	TGCGCCAGCAGCTTCGGCAGGGTCACAGATACGCAGTATTTT
TRBV12-3/TRBV12-4	TRBJ2-3	TRBD1	many	CASTVPTGGITDTQYF	TGTGCCAGCACCGTCCCTACAGGGGGCATCACAGATACGCAGTATTTT
TRBV5-1	TRBJ1-6	-	many	CASSSTEGSSPLHF	TGCGCCAGCAGCTCGACAGAGGGCAGTTCACCCCTCCACTTT